This TCR beta chain was sequenced in a study of vaccination effects on CD4 cells after COVID-19. Study-wide points: Clonal contraction was marked in infection- and vaccine-induced clones late after vaccination.

The protocol was immunoSEQ multiplex PCR, while the TCRdb copy is restricted to in-frame clones and leaves out a portion. The sample has tens of thousands of clones; roughly 74% are singletons. The CDR3 has 12 residues. V shed 5 bases and J shed 8 bases, with 10 bases lying between them. CDR1 and CDR2 (germline): MNHNY, SVGAGI (reference sequence). Peptide-pool stimulation followed by sequencing identified expanded antigen-specific CD4+ clonotypes in the ViraFEST assay. Between days 9 and 11 of culture, CD4+ T cells were separated out. The vaccine recipients had no prior SARS-CoV-2 infection, with negative nucleocapsid antibodies. Regarding this clone: Its target is not known.

The origin of this receptor is a human donor who received a COVID-19 vaccine. This sequence joins TRBV6-6 and TRBJ2-1; D is ambiguous. The source material was CD4+ T cells from PBMCs cultured with HCoV-NL63 spike peptides, sampled before COVID-19 vaccination. CDR3 in DNA: TGTGCCAGCAGTCCCGTTGTTCATGAGCAGTTCTTC. This translates into CASSPVVHEQFF.